This TCR beta chain was identified during a study of T cells expressing NK-cell markers (dated by TCRdb to 2020 to 2021). Concerning the study at large: Three sorted T-cell subsets (CD3+CD56+NKG2C+, CD3+CD56+NKG2C- and CD3+CD56-NKG2C+) from under 10 donors had their TCR beta-chain repertoires profiled. Libraries were sequenced as 2 x 150 bp reads on Illumina HiSeq 2000/2500, MiSeq or NextSeq. Among the eight sequenced donors, only one was HCMV-seronegative, while the other seven were HCMV-seropositive. The study sequenced eight donors, all healthy volunteers chosen at random: three men and five women.

About this clonotype: Its antigen is still unknown.

The paper as a whole reports these results and caveats: Those dominant clonotypes were again the most abundant among CD3+CD56-NKG2C+ cells in a few donors, at roughly 25-65%. Whether the expanded NKG2C-expressing T cell clones were specific for HCMV antigens was left unclear. In several donors, the dominant CD3+CD56+NKG2C+ clonotypes were among the top 10 CD8+ clonotypes and accounted for roughly 1.0-8% of CD8+ T cells.

To determine HCMV serostatus, a commercial ELISA kit was used to detect HCMV-specific IgG in serum. Ficoll density gradient centrifugation was used to isolate peripheral blood mononuclear cells from blood. Sequencing took place on an Illumina HiSeq 2000. 5'RACE template switching, by which a universal primer site and unique molecular identifiers were added, was used to make TCR beta cDNA libraries. Synthesis of cDNA was primed from the TCR beta constant segment and was followed by two consecutive PCR amplification steps. Per the authors' processing: Reads were demultiplexed and grouped by UMI with MIGEC, and clonotypes were assembled and quantified with MiTCR. To exclude erroneous sequences, only TCR cDNA sequences supported by at least two reads were retained. Downstream repertoire analysis used the tcR package, and clonotypes were matched across fractions by CDR3 nucleotide sequence plus V segment. VDJmatch was used to annotate antigen specificity against VDJdb, with one amino acid substitution allowed in CDR3. TCRdb reprocessed the raw reads; every CDR3 protein sequence is a single record, and DNA is not supplied. TCRdb, rather than the study authors, made the V and J calls. The sample has under 600,000 distinct CDR3 sequences on record. 1.4% of the sample lies in the top ten.

From cysteine to phenylalanine, the CDR3 is 15 amino acids long. There is no recorded DNA. CDR1 and CDR2 (SQVTM, ANQGSEA) derive from the germline V gene. The receptor's source is a woman aged 50 to 65 in good health. Donor details come from another sample of the same person, matched by shared clones. The chain was built from TRBV29-1 and TRBJ2-3; TCRdb lists TRBD2, though no DNA is available to test this call. The sequencing sample was made of blood T cells: a sorted CD56 or NKG2C T cell subset, CD4+ or CD8+ T cells, or bulk PBMC T cells (not recorded which). The CDR3 reads as follows: CSVSGRRGGQDTQYF.